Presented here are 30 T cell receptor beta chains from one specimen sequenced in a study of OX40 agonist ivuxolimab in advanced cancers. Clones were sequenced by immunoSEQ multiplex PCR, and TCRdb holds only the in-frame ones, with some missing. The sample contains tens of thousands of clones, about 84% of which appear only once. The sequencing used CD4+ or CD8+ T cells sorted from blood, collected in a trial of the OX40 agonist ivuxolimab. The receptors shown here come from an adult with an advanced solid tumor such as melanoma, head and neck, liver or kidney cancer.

The CDR3 loop is CASSSTGGGEKLFF. CDR3 sequence (DNA): TGTGCCAGCAGCTCTACAGGGGGCGGTGAAAAACTGTTTTTT. The chain uses TRBV7-2 and TRBJ1-4; TRBD1 matches at 9 bases. The CDR3 is made up of 14 amino acids. CDR1 and CDR2 (germline): SGHTA, FQGNSA. V shed 4 bases, J shed 7 bases, and the junction held 4 bases outside the gene matches.

CDR3 DNA: TGTGCCAGCAGCCACCACATAACGGGTAGTACGCAGTATTTT. This sequence encodes CASSHHITGSTQYF. V gene TRBV14 combines with J gene TRBJ2-3, with D uncertain. V gave up 3 bases and J gave up 8 bases, with 15 bases separating them. The length of the CDR3 is 14 residues. Germline V lookup: CDR1 SGHDN, CDR2 FVKESK. Full variable domain (missing parts from reference TRBV14 and TRBJ2-3): EAGVTQFPSHSVIEKGQTVTLRCDPISGHDNLYWYRRVMGKEIKFLLHFVKESKQDESGMPNNRFLAERTGGTYSTLKVQPAELEDSGVYFCASSHHITGSTQYFGPGTRLTVL.

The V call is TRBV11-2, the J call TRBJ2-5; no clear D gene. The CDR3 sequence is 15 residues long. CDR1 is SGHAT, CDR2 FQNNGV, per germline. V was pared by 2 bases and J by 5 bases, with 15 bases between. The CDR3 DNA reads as TGTGCCAGCAGCTTATCAGTTGTGACGGCGGAGACCCAGTACTTC. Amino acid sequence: CASSLSVVTAETQYF.

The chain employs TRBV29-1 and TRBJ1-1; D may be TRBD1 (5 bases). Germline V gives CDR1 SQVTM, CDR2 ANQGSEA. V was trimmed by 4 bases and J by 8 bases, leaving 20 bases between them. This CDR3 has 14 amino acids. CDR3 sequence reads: CSVVRSWDSGEAFF. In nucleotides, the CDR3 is TGCAGCGTTGTTCGATCCTGGGACTCGGGCGAAGCTTTCTTT.

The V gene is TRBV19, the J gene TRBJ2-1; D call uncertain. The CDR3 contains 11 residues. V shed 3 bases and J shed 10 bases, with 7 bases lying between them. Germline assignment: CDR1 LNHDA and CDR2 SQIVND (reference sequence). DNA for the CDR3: TGTGCCAGTAGTATCCGTGGGGAGCAGTTCTTC. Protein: CASSIRGEQFF. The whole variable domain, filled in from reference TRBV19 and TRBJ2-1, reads DGGITQSPKYLFRKEGQNVTLSCEQNLNHDAMYWYRQDPGQGLRLIYYSQIVNDFQKGDIAEGYSVSREKKESFPLTVTSAQKNPTAFYLCASSIRGEQFFGPGTRLTVL.

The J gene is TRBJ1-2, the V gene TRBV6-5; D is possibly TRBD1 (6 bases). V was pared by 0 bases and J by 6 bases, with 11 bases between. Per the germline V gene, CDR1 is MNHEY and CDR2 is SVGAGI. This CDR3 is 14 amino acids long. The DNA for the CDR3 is TGTGCCAGCAGTTACTCGACAGGAGGGGATGGCTACACCTTC. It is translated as CASSYSTGGDGYTF.

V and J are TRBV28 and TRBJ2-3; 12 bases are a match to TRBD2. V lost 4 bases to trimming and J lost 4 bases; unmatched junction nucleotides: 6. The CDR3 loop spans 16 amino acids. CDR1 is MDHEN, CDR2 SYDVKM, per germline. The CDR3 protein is CASSSRLAGDSDTQYF. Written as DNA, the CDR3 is TGTGCCAGCAGTTCACGACTAGCGGGAGATTCAGATACGCAGTATTTT. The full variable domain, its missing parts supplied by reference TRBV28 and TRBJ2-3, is DVKVTQSSRYLVKRTGEKVFLECVQDMDHENMFWYRQDPGLGLRLIYFSYDVKMKEKGDIPEGYSVSREKKERFSLILESASTNQTSMYLCASSSRLAGDSDTQYFGPGTRLTVL.

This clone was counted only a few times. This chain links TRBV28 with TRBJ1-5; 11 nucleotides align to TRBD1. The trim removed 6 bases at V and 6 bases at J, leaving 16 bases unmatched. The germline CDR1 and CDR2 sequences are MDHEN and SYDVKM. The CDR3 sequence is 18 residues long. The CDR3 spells CASSTTGTGGQWGQPQHF. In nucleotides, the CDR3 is TGTGCCAGCAGCACCACCGGGACAGGGGGTCAATGGGGTCAGCCCCAGCATTTT.

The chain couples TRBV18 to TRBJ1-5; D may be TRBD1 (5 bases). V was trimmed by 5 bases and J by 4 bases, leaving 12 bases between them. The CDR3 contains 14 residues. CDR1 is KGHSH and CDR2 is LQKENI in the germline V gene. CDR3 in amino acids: CASSFSGGNQPQHF. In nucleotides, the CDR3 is TGTGCCAGCTCATTCAGTGGGGGAAATCAGCCCCAGCATTTT.

The CDR3 coding sequence is TGCGCCAGCAGCCAAATCCAGGGGAGCCCTGAAGCTTTCTTT. Translation: CASSQIQGSPEAFF. The V gene is TRBV5-1, the J gene TRBJ1-1, with D maybe TRBD1 (6 bases). In germline, CDR1 is SGHRS, CDR2 YFSETQ. Trimming stripped 4 bases from V and 6 bases from J, with 16 bases between. The CDR3 extends over 14 amino acids.

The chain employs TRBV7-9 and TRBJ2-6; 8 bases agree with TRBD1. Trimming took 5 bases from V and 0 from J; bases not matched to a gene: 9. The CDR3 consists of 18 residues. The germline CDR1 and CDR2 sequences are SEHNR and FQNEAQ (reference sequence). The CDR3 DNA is TGTGCCAGCAGCCTCCGGAGACAGGGGAGCTCTGGGGCCAACGTCCTGACTTTC. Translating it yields CASSLRRQGSSGANVLTF. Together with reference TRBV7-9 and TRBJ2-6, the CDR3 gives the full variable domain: DTGVSQNPRHKITKRGQNVTFRCDPISEHNRLYWYRQTLGQGPEFLTYFQNEAQLEKSRLLSDRFSAERPKGSFSTLEIQRTEQGDSAMYLCASSLRRQGSSGANVLTFGAGSRLTVL.

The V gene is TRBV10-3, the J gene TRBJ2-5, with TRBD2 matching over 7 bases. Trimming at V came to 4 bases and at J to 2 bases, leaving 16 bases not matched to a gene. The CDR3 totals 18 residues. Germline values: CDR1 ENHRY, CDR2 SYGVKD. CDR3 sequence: CAISGSPFASGGQETQYF. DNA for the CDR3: TGTGCCATCAGTGGGTCCCCCTTTGCTAGCGGCGGTCAAGAGACCCAGTACTTC.

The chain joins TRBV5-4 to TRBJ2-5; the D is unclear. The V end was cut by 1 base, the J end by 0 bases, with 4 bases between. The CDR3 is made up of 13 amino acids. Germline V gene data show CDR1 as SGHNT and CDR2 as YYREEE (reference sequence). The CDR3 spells CASSLRNQETQYF. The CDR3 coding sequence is TGTGCCAGCAGCTTGCGGAACCAAGAGACCCAGTACTTC.

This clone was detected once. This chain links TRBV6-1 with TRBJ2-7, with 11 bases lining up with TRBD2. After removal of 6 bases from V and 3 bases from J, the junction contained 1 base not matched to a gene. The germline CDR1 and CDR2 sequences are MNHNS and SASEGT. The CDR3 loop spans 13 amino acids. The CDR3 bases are TGTGCCAGCAGACTAGCGGGGGTCTACGAGCAGTACGTC. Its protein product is CASRLAGVYEQYV.

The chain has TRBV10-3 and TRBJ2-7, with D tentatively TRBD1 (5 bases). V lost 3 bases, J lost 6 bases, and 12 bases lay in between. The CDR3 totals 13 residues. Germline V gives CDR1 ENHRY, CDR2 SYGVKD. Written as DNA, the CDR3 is TGTGCCATCAGTGACGGCAGGGTAATCGAGCAGTACGTC. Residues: CAISDGRVIEQYV.

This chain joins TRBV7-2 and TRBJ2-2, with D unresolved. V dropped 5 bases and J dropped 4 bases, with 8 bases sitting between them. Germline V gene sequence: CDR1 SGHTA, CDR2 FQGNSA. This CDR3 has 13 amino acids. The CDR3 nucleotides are TGTGCCAGCAGCCGCGTGGTCACCGGGGAGCTGTTTTTT. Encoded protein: CASSRVVTGELFF.

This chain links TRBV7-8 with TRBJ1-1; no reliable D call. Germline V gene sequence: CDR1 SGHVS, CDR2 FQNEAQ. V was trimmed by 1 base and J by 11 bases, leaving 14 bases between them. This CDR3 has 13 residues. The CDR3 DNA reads TGTGCCAGCAGCTTAGAAGGGAGGAGGGATGCTTTCTTT. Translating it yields CASSLEGRRDAFF.

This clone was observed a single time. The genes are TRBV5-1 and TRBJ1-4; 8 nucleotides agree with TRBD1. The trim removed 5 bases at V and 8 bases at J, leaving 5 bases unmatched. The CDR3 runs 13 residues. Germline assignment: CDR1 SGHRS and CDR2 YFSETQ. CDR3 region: CASRGQAKEKLFF. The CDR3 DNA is TGCGCCAGCAGGGGACAGGCAAAAGAAAAACTGTTTTTT.

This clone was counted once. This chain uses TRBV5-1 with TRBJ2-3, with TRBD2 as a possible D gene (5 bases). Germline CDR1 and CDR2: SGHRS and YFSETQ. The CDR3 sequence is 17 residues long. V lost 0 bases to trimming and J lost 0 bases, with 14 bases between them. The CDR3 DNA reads TGCGCCAGCAGCTTGGAAGGAATAGCGCCTAGCACAGATACGCAGTATTTT. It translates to CASSLEGIAPSTDTQYF.

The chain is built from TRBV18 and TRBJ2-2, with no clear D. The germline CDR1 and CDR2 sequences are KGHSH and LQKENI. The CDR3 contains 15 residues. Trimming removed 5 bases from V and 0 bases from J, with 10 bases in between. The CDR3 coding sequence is TGTGCCAGCTCATCACGGAGCCCGAACACCGGGGAGCTGTTTTTT. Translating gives CASSSRSPNTGELFF.

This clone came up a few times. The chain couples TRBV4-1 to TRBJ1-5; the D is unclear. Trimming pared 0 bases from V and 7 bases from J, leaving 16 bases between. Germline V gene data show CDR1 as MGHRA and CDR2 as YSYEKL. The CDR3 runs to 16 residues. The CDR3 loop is CASSQDRNKEIQPQHF. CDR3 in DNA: TGCGCCAGCAGCCAAGATCGTAACAAGGAAATCCAGCCCCAGCATTTT.

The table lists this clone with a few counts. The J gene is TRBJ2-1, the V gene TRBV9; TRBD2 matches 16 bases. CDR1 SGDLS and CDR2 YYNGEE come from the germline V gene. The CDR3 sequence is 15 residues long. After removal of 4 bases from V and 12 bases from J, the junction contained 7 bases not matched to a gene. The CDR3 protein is CASSSGTSGGARQFF. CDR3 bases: TGTGCCAGCAGCTCTGGGACTAGCGGGGGGGCCCGGCAGTTCTTC. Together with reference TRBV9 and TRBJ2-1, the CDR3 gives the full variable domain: DSGVTQTPKHLITATGQRVTLRCSPRSGDLSVYWYQQSLDQGLQFLIQYYNGEERAKGNILERFSAQQFPDLHSELNLSSLELGDSALYFCASSSGTSGGARQFFGPGTRLTVL.

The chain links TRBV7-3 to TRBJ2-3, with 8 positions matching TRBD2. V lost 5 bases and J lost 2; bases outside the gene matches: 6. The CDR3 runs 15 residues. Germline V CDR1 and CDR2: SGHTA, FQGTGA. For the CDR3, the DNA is TGTGCCAGCAGCCCGCAACTAGCGGTCACAGATACGCAGTATTTT. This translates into CASSPQLAVTDTQYF.

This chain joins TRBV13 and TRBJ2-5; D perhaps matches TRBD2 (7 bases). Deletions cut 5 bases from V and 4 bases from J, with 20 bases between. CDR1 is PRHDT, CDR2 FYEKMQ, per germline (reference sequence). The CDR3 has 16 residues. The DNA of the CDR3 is TGTGCCAGCAGCCACCCGCGGGGGCAGGAGGGAGAGACCCAGTACTTC. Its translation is CASSHPRGQEGETQYF.

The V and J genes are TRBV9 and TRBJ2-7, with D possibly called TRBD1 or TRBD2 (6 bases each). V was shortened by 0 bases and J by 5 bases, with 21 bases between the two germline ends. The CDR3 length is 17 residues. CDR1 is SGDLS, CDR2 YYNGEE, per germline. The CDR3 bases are TGTGCCAGCAGCGTAGCTCTCGGGGGCCTCGAGGCCCACGAGCAGTACTTC. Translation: CASSVALGGLEAHEQYF.

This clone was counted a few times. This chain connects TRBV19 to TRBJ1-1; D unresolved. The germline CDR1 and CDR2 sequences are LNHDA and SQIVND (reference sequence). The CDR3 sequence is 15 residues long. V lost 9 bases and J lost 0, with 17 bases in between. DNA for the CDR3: TGTGCCAGCCGGGAAACCAGGACGGTGAACACTGAAGCTTTCTTT. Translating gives CASRETRTVNTEAFF.

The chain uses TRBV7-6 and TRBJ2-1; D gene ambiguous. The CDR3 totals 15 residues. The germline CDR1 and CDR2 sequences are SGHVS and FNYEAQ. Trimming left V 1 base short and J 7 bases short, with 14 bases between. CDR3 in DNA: TGTGCCAGCAGCTTAGTAGCTCCCCTAGGTAATGAGCAGTTCTTC. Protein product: CASSLVAPLGNEQFF.

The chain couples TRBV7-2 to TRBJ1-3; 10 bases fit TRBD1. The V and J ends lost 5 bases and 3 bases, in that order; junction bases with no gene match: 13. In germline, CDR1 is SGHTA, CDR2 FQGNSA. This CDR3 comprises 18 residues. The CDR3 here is CASSQRGPGQGSGNTIYF. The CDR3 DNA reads TGTGCCAGCAGCCAGAGGGGCCCGGGACAGGGGAGTGGAAACACCATATATTTT.

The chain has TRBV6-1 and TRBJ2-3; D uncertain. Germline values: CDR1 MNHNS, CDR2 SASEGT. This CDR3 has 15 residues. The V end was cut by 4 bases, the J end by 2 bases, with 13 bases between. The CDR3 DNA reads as TGTGCCAGCAGTGGCCCGGGCCACCCCACAGATACGCAGTATTTT. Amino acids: CASSGPGHPTDTQYF.

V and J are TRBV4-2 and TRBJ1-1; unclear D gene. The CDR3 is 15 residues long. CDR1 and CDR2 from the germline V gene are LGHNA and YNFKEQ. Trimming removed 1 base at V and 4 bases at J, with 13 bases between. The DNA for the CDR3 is TGTGCCAGCAGCCAAGGTACGGGAACGAGCACTGAAGCTTTCTTT. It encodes CASSQGTGTSTEAFF.